What follows are 16 T cell receptor beta chains derived from one specimen sequenced in a study of CD8 T cells in Susac syndrome. A quantity of about 0.5 to 1 ug RNA underwent reverse transcription using random hexamers. Each CDR3 protein gets one entry after TCRdb re-called the immunoSEQ multiplex PCR reads with MiXCR. There are around 230,000 distinct CDR3 sequences in the sample; about 95% occur only once, and approximately 0.1% lies in the top ten. The sequenced material came from CD4+ T cells from PBMCs. The source is a human donor with Susac syndrome.

The chain combines TRBV28 with TRBJ2-1; D is unclear. The germline V and J ends were trimmed by 7 bases and 4 bases, with 5 bases remaining between them. Germline CDR1 MDHEN, CDR2 SYDVKM. This CDR3 region has 11 residues. CDR3 region: CASKEYNEQFF. The CDR3 nucleotides read TGTGCCAGCAAGGAGTACAATGAGCAGTTCTTC.

CDR3 residues: CATSEGGVSTDTQYF. In nucleotides, the CDR3 is TGTGCCACCAGCGAGGGGGGGGTGAGCACAGATACGCAGTATTTT. This chain connects TRBV24-1 to TRBJ2-3; weak D call: TRBD2 (7 bases). Trimming shortened V by 7 bases and J by 0 bases, and 13 bases separated the two germline ends. The CDR3 runs to 15 residues. The germline CDR1 and CDR2 sequences are KGHDR and SFDVKD.

V usage is TRBV20-1 and J usage is TRBJ2-2; D gene uncertain. V was trimmed by 2 bases and J by 0 bases, leaving 10 bases between them. CDR1 and CDR2 from the germline V gene are DFQATT and SNEGSKA (reference sequence). This CDR3 spans 15 amino acids. The CDR3 region is CSARFARTNTGELFF. CDR3 nucleotides: TGCAGTGCTAGATTTGCCAGAACGAACACCGGGGAGCTGTTTTTT.

The chain couples TRBV5-1 to TRBJ2-1; 8 nucleotides match TRBD2. The V segment lost 7 bases and the J segment 0 bases; nucleotides outside the gene matches: 12. CDR3 length: 17 residues. CDR1 is SGHRS, CDR2 YFSETQ, per germline. CDR3 DNA sequence: TGCGCCAGCTATCCGGGACTAGGGGGAAGCTCCTACAATGAGCAGTTCTTC. Protein sequence: CASYPGLGGSSYNEQFF.

The chain joins TRBV28 to TRBJ2-2; D is unresolved. Germline CDR1 reads MDHEN; CDR2 reads SYDVKM. The CDR3 is made up of 16 amino acids. With 2 bases removed from V and 6 bases from J, the gap between germline ends came to 16 bases. The DNA for the CDR3 is TGTGCCAGCAGTTTAAGCCCCGTTGTCCTTCCCGGGGAGCTGTTTTTT. Translated: CASSLSPVVLPGELFF.

J is TRBJ2-7 and V is TRBV18; 7 positions agree with TRBD2. CDR1 is KGHSH, CDR2 LQKENI, per germline. The CDR3 sequence is 15 residues long. V gave up 4 bases and J gave up 0 bases; unmatched junction bases: 6. The CDR3, as DNA: TGTGCCAGCTCACGCGCTTCGGGGGGCTCCTACGAGCAGTACTTC. This encodes CASSRASGGSYEQYF. The full variable domain, in which reference TRBV18 and TRBJ2-7 provide the parts outside the CDR3, is NAGVMQNPRHLVRRRGQEARLRCSPMKGHSHVYWYRQLPEEGLKFMVYLQKENIIDESGMPKERFSAEFPKEGPSILRIQQVVRGDSAAYFCASSRASGGSYEQYFGPGTRLTVT.

This clonotype was seen only once. This CDR3 is CASSQEVLLSYEQYF. CDR3 coding DNA: TGCGCCAGCAGCCAAGAAGTACTCCTCTCCTACGAGCAGTACTTC. The chain uses TRBV4-1 and TRBJ2-7; D not resolved. Trimming pared 0 bases from V and 0 bases from J, leaving 9 bases between. This CDR3 region has 15 residues. Germline CDR1 MGHRA, CDR2 YSYEKL.

V gene TRBV7-3 combines with J gene TRBJ2-2; TRBD2 is a possible D gene (6 bases). Between the trimmed V and J ends, which lost 6 bases and 5 bases, there was a span of 13 bases. Per the germline V gene, CDR1 is SGHTA and CDR2 is FQGTGA. The CDR3 has 14 amino acids. CDR3 sequence reads: CASRYSGPTGELFF. The CDR3 DNA reads as TGTGCCAGCAGATATAGCGGACCTACCGGGGAGCTGTTTTTT.

This clonotype was observed a handful of times. The chain links TRBV4-2 to TRBJ2-2; D ambiguous. The germline V and J ends were trimmed by 5 bases and 0 bases, with 10 bases remaining between them. This CDR3 contains 15 residues. From germline, CDR1 is LGHNA and CDR2 YNFKEQ. This chain's CDR3 is CASSFGTANTGELFF. The CDR3 DNA reads TGTGCCAGCAGCTTTGGTACTGCGAACACCGGGGAGCTGTTTTTT.

The genes are TRBV4-2 and TRBJ2-1, with D unclear. The CDR3 sequence is 12 residues long. V was trimmed by 1 base and J by 8 bases, leaving 6 bases between them. Germline V gene lookup returns CDR1 LGHNA and CDR2 YNFKEQ. CDR3 DNA: TGTGCCAGCAGCCAAGTTCGCTATGAGCAGTTCTTC. Protein product: CASSQVRYEQFF.

The rearrangement links TRBV30 to TRBJ1-4; unclear D gene. The CDR3 sequence is 13 residues long. V was pared by 2 bases and J by 4 bases, with 8 bases between. From germline, CDR1 is GTSNPN and CDR2 SVGIG (reference sequence). CDR3 loop: CAWSKRGNEKLFF. In DNA, the CDR3 is TGTGCCTGGAGTAAACGGGGTAATGAAAAACTGTTTTTT.

The V and J genes are TRBV4-2 and TRBJ2-6; D uncertain. Germline V gene lookup returns CDR1 LGHNA and CDR2 YNFKEQ. The CDR3 is 18 residues long. Trimming removed 0 bases from V and 0 bases from J, with 12 bases in between. In nucleotides, the CDR3 is TGTGCCAGCAGCCAAGATCTTTCGGCTTCCTCTGGGGCCAACGTCCTGACTTTC. Its translation is CASSQDLSASSGANVLTF.

V is TRBV30 and J is TRBJ1-1; D ambiguous. Trimming shortened V by 3 bases and J by 0 bases, and 8 bases separated the two germline ends. The CDR3 is made up of 13 amino acids. The V gene's germline CDR1 is GTSNPN and CDR2 SVGIG (reference sequence). Written as DNA, the CDR3 is TGTGCCTGGAGCCTACAGATGAACACTGAAGCTTTCTTT. Its translation: CAWSLQMNTEAFF.

The chain combines TRBV29-1 with TRBJ2-7; the match to TRBD2 covers 10 bases. With 6 bases clipped from V and 5 bases from J, the junction kept 4 bases outside the gene matches. This CDR3 has 12 amino acids. The germline V gene has CDR1 SQVTM and CDR2 ANQGSEA. Here the CDR3 DNA reads TGCAGCGTCGCAGCGGGAGGGAACGAGCAGTACTTC. Encoded protein: CSVAAGGNEQYF.

CDR3 region: CASSQGGGLAVNEQFF. The CDR3 region has the DNA TGCGCCAGCAGCCAAGGAGGTGGGCTAGCGGTAAATGAGCAGTTCTTC. The gene calls are TRBV4-1 and TRBJ2-1; 7 bases fit TRBD2. CDR3 length equals 16 residues. Germline trimming cut 1 base from V and 7 bases from J; bases unmatched to any gene: 10. CDR1 MGHRA and CDR2 YSYEKL come from the germline V gene.

V is TRBV20-1 and J is TRBJ2-7; TRBD2 is a possible D gene (7 bases). This CDR3 has 13 amino acids. CDR1 and CDR2 (germline): DFQATT, SNEGSKA (reference sequence). The V gene lost 3 bases and the J gene lost 3 bases, with 12 bases spanning the gap. The CDR3 spells CSASGGGRYEQYF. Written as DNA, the CDR3 is TGCAGTGCTAGTGGGGGGGGGCGCTACGAGCAGTACTTC.